Sequencing of this TCR beta chain was carried out in a study of T cells after yellow fever vaccination. Overall study context: Libraries from low-cell-number fractions were prepared with the SMART-Seq v4 Ultra Low Input RNA kit. Study conclusions and caveats: In FACS-sorted repertoires, abundant clonotypes from the bulk population could appear as contaminants.

One entry per CDR3 protein, called by TCRdb with MiXCR from the 5' RACE reads. The sample has 550,000 or so distinct CDR3 sequences, about a fifth seen once. Germline values: CDR1 ENHRY, CDR2 SYGVKD. The CDR3 is made up of 14 amino acids. V was clipped by 10 bases and J by 3 bases; unmatched bases: 9. Concerning this clonotype itself: As yet, its antigen is unknown.

The sequences come from PBMCs, collected 15 days after the yellow fever booster vaccination. The chain employs TRBV10-3 and TRBJ2-3; 8 bases are a match to TRBD2. This TCR derives from a man aged 25-40 years who received the YFV17D yellow fever vaccine. Here the CDR3 DNA reads TGTGCCAACCGAGCGGGAGACATAACAGATACGCAGTATTTT. Protein product: CANRAGDITDTQYF.